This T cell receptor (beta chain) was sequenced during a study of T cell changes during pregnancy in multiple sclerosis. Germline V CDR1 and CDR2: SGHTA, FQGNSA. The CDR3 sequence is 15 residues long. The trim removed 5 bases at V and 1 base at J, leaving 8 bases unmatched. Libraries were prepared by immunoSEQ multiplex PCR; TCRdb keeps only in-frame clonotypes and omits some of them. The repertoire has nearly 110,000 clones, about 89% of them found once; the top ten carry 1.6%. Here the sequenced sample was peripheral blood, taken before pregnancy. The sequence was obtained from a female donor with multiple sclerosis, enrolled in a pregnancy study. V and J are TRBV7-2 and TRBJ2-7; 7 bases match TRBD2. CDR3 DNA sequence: TGTGCCAGCAGCCTTCAGGCGGGGGAGTCCTACGAGCAGTACTTC. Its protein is CASSLQAGESYEQYF.